These 25 T cell receptor beta chains share one sample of origin, sequenced in a study of T cells in Graves' hyperthyroidism and ophthalmopathy. The source material, RNA transcripts, was used to amplify TCR beta CDR3 regions. HTBI primers were used for first-round RT-PCR of the TCR CDR3. Each CDR3 protein gets one entry after TCRdb re-called the multiplex PCR reads with MiXCR. Here the sample spans approximately 560,000 distinct CDR3 sequences, more than 45% being singletons. Sequencing was performed on peripheral blood or thyroid tissue (not recorded which). The source is a woman between 18 and 29 years old with Graves' hyperthyroidism.

The chain uses TRBV2 and TRBJ2-7; 7 nucleotides match TRBD2. CDR3 length equals 15 residues. From germline, CDR1 is SNHLY and CDR2 FYNNEI. V shed 2 bases and J 1 base; nucleotides not matched to a gene: 5. The CDR3 sequence is CASSEWEGVSYEQYF. In DNA, the CDR3 is TGTGCCAGCAGTGAATGGGAGGGAGTTTCCTACGAGCAGTACTTC. The full variable domain, in which reference TRBV2 and TRBJ2-7 provide the parts outside the CDR3, is EPEVTQTPSHQVTQMGQEVILRCVPISNHLYFYWYRQILGQKVEFLVSFYNNEISEKSEIFDDQFSVERPDGSNFTLKIRSTKLEDSAMYFCASSEWEGVSYEQYFGPGTRLTVT.

The rearrangement uses TRBV5-1 and TRBJ1-1; 9 bases map to TRBD1. J was trimmed by 0 bases and V by 3 bases; bases with no gene match: 3. This CDR3 comprises 15 residues. Looked up from germline, CDR1 is SGHRS and CDR2 is YFSETQ. The chain's CDR3 is CASSWDRALNTEAFF. DNA for the CDR3: TGCGCCAGCAGCTGGGACAGGGCGCTGAACACTGAAGCTTTCTTT.

The chain employs TRBV19 and TRBJ2-2, with TRBD2 identical over 9 bases. Germline CDR1 is LNHDA and CDR2 is SQIVND (reference sequence). The length of the CDR3 is 14 residues. V trimming: 6 bases; J trimming: 5 bases; junction bases outside the gene matches: 4. Here the CDR3 reads CASSRTSVTGELFF. In DNA form, the CDR3 reads TGTGCCAGTAGCCGGACTAGCGTAACCGGGGAGCTGTTTTTT.

This clonotype was seen ten or more times. The rearrangement joins TRBV6-1 to TRBJ2-7; D is unclear. V was cut by 1 base and J by 8 bases, with 3 bases left in between. The CDR3 has 10 amino acids. Germline CDR1 reads MNHNS; CDR2 reads SASEGT. In DNA form, the CDR3 reads TGTGCCAGCAGTGAAGAGAAGCAGTACTTC. It codes for CASSEEKQYF.

The chain uses TRBV29-1 and TRBJ1-2; 7 bases align to TRBD1. The CDR3 runs to 13 residues. Germline-derived CDR1 and CDR2 are SQVTM and ANQGSEA. The V and J ends lost 1 base and 1 base, in that order; junction bases with no gene match: 0. CDR3 residues: CSVEGQGNYGYTF. In DNA form, the CDR3 reads TGCAGCGTTGAAGGACAGGGTAACTATGGCTACACCTTC. Variable domain in full (rest from reference TRBV29-1 and TRBJ1-2): SAVISQKPSRDICQRGTSLTIQCQVDSQVTMMFWYRQQPGQSLTLIATANQGSEATYESGFVIDKFPISRPNLTFSTLTVSNMSPEDSSIYLCSVEGQGNYGYTFGSGTRLTVV.

This clonotype was found a few times. For the CDR3, the DNA is TGTGCCAGCAGTGGGGGTGGCTTCAATCAGCCCCAGCATTTT. Its translation is CASSGGGFNQPQHF. This rearrangement joins TRBV2 to TRBJ1-5; D is unresolved. Germline CDR1 SNHLY, CDR2 FYNNEI. This CDR3 has 14 residues. V lost 4 bases to trimming and J lost 3 bases, with 10 bases between them.

The CDR3 DNA sequence: TGTGCCAGCAGGTTTGACAGCACGAATGAAAAACTGTTTTTT. Translation gives CASRFDSTNEKLFF. This chain links TRBV7-9 with TRBJ1-4, with D perhaps matching TRBD1 (5 bases). The length of the CDR3 is 14 residues. Trimming removed 6 bases at V and 5 bases at J, with 13 bases between. CDR1 SEHNR and CDR2 FQNEAQ come from the germline V gene (reference sequence).

This clonotype has just a few counts. The chain uses TRBV20-1 and TRBJ2-7; D is undetermined. V lost 5 bases and J 6 bases, leaving 8 bases between the germline ends. This CDR3 comprises 10 residues. Germline assignment: CDR1 DFQATT and CDR2 SNEGSKA (reference sequence). DNA of the CDR3: TGCAGTGCTCCACTCGGCGAGCAGTACTTC. Amino acids: CSAPLGEQYF.

This clonotype has a count of ten or more. The rearrangement links TRBV5-1 to TRBJ2-5, with 9 positions matching TRBD1. Germline V gene lookup returns CDR1 SGHRS and CDR2 YFSETQ. Germline trimming cut 4 bases from V and 5 bases from J; bases unmatched to any gene: 9. The length of the CDR3 is 15 residues. The chain's CDR3 is CASSAGTGRGETQYF. The CDR3 DNA reads TGCGCCAGCAGCGCTGGGACAGGGCGAGGGGAGACCCAGTACTTC.

This rearrangement joins TRBV29-1 to TRBJ1-4, with a weak D call TRBD1 (6 bases). Trimming removed 4 bases from V and 8 bases from J, with 11 bases in between. The CDR3 is made up of 12 amino acids. Per germline, CDR1 SQVTM and CDR2 ANQGSEA. Here the CDR3 reads CSVGGAEEKLFF. The CDR3 nucleotides read TGCAGCGTTGGGGGGGCAGAAGAAAAACTGTTTTTT.

The rearrangement uses TRBV12-3 or TRBV12-4 and TRBJ1-4; TRBD1 matches at 8 bases. This CDR3 is built from 14 residues. Trimming took 6 bases from V and 8 from J; bases not matched to a gene: 8. This CDR3 reads CASRPLDREEKLFF. CDR3 coding DNA: TGTGCCAGCAGACCCTTGGACAGGGAGGAAAAACTGTTTTTT.

The chain is built from TRBV5-4 and TRBJ1-5; no clear D. V was trimmed by 1 base and J by 2 bases, leaving 10 bases between them. The CDR3 consists of 15 residues. Germline V gives CDR1 SGHNT, CDR2 YYREEE (reference sequence). As DNA, the CDR3 is TGTGCCAGCAGCTTGAACGCGGCGCGCAATCAGCCCCAGCATTTT. Translated, it gives CASSLNAARNQPQHF.

The genes are TRBV25-1 and TRBJ1-2; unclear D gene. The CDR3 consists of 14 residues. Deletions cut 6 bases from V and 6 bases from J, with 17 bases between. Per the germline V gene, CDR1 is MGHDK and CDR2 is SYGVNS. CDR3 sequence (DNA): TGTGCCAGCAGACCGCAGGAGGCAATAGATGGCTACACCTTC. Protein sequence: CASRPQEAIDGYTF.

Note on this clonotype: A read error is possible here, since a much larger clone lies one base away. V usage is TRBV2 and J usage is TRBJ1-1; D is ambiguous. Germline V gives CDR1 SNHLY, CDR2 FYNNEI. CDR3 size: 11 residues. V was trimmed by 3 bases and J by 11 bases, leaving 10 bases between them. This chain's CDR3 is CASSEEKGAFF. In DNA, the CDR3 is TGTGCCAGCAGTGAGGAGAAAGGTGCTTTCTTT.

The chain employs TRBV9 and TRBJ1-1, with D unresolved. Germline CDR1 and CDR2: SGDLS and YYNGEE. Between the trimmed V and J ends, which lost 1 base and 10 bases, there was a span of 11 bases. The CDR3 has 12 amino acids. CDR3 sequence (DNA): TGTGCCAGCAGCGTACGTGAAGGGAGAGCTTTCTTT. This encodes CASSVREGRAFF.

This clonotype was detected only a few times. V gene TRBV3-1 combines with J gene TRBJ1-2; 8 bases fit TRBD1. Trimming cost V 1 base and J 5 bases; bases outside gene matches: 0. The V gene's germline CDR1 is LGHDT and CDR2 YNNKEL (reference sequence). The CDR3 totals 13 residues. The CDR3 reads CASSQGTGYGYTF. The CDR3 DNA sequence: TGTGCCAGCAGCCAAGGGACAGGGTATGGCTACACCTTC.

As for this clonotype: The DNA is left out, because the CDR3 cannot be placed on it with certainty; the CDR3 is given as TCRdb lists it. The V and J genes are TRBV7-3 and TRBJ2-6. Germline-derived CDR1 and CDR2 are SGHTA and FQGTGA. The CDR3 extends over 16 residues, inclusive of both ends. The CDR3 is CASSLTVAMGANVLAF.

The V call is TRBV2, the J call TRBJ1-2; no firm D call. The CDR3 is made up of 19 amino acids. In germline, CDR1 is SNHLY, CDR2 FYNNEI. With 1 base removed from V and 0 bases from J, the gap between germline ends came to 21 bases. CDR3 residues: CASSEEGRKVSLANYGYTF. The CDR3 DNA sequence: TGTGCCAGCAGTGAAGAAGGACGTAAGGTCAGCCTCGCTAACTATGGCTACACCTTC.

This clonotype was counted a few times. V gene TRBV2 combines with J gene TRBJ1-2; D call uncertain. Germline V CDR1 and CDR2: SNHLY, FYNNEI. The ends were cut back, 5 bases at V and 4 bases at J, with 11 bases in the middle. The CDR3 length is 13 residues. CDR3 bases: TGTGCCAGCAGTTATGGGGTTACCTATGGCTACACCTTC. This translates into CASSYGVTYGYTF.

This clonotype was found many times. The chain couples TRBV25-1 to TRBJ1-1; unclear D gene. V was pared by 0 bases and J by 0 bases, with 11 bases between. Germline V gene data show CDR1 as MGHDK and CDR2 as SYGVNS. The length of the CDR3 is 16 residues. CDR3 region: CASSEYLGSMNTEAFF. The CDR3 DNA is TGTGCCAGCAGTGAATATCTCGGCAGCATGAACACTGAAGCTTTCTTT.

J is TRBJ1-1 and V is TRBV10-2; D is ambiguous. This CDR3 has 14 residues. V was pared by 5 bases and J by 1 base, with 11 bases between. Germline CDR1 is WSHSY and CDR2 is SAAADI. This chain's CDR3 is CASSHGPTNTEAFF. Here the CDR3 DNA reads TGCGCCAGCAGTCATGGACCGACGAACACTGAAGCTTTCTTT.

As DNA, the CDR3 is TGCAGCGCTAGACAGGGGACGGCTAATCAGCCCCAGCATTTT. Amino acid sequence: CSARQGTANQPQHF. This chain connects TRBV29-1 to TRBJ1-5, with TRBD1 matching over 8 bases. Germline trimming cut 7 bases from V and 4 bases from J; bases unmatched to any gene: 9. The V gene's germline CDR1 is SQVTM and CDR2 ANQGSEA. The CDR3 has 14 residues.

Worth noting for this clonotype: At one end, the junction sequence differs from germline, possibly due to a read error. V is TRBV6-5 and J is TRBJ1-4; D is unclear. The CDR3 sequence is 17 residues long. CDR1 is MNHEY, CDR2 SVGAGI, per germline. CDR3 DNA sequence: TGTGCCAGCAGTTACCGACCAGTGACCGCAACCAATGAAAAACTGTTTTTT. It yields the protein CASSYRPVTATNEKLFF.

V is TRBV9 and J is TRBJ1-5, with a weak D call TRBD1 (5 bases). Trimming left V 1 base short and J 7 bases short, with 21 bases between. This CDR3 spans 17 amino acids. CDR1 is SGDLS and CDR2 is YYNGEE in the germline V gene. CDR3 protein: CASSVSPGGPFSQPQHF. CDR3 DNA sequence: TGTGCCAGCAGCGTATCCCCCGGGGGTCCCTTTTCCCAGCCCCAGCATTTT.

The rearrangement joins TRBV20-1 to TRBJ2-2; D remains unclear. Germline V gives CDR1 DFQATT, CDR2 SNEGSKA (reference sequence). CDR3 length equals 13 residues. V lost 3 bases and J lost 2, with 7 bases in between. CDR3 nucleotide sequence: TGCAGTGCTAGTCCCCGAAACACCGGGGAGCTGTTTTTT. It is translated as CSASPRNTGELFF.